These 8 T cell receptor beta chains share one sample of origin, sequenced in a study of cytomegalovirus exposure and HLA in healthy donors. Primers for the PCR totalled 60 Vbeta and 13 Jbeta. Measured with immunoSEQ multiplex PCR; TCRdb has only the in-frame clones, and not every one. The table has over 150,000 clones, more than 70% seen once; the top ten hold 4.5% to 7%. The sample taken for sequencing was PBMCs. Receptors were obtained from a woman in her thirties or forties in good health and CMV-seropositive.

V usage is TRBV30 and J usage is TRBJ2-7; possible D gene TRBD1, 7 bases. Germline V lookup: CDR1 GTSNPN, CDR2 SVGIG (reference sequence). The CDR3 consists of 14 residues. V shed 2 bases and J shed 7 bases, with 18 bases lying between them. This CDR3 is CAWSPRQGGWEQYF. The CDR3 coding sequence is TGTGCCTGGAGTCCCCGGCAGGGGGGATGGGAGCAGTACTTC.

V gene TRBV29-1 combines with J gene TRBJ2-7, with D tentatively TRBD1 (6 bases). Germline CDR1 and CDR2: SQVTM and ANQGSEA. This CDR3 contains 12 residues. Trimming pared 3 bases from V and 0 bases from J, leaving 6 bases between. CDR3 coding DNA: TGCAGCGTTGAGGGGGCCTCCTACGAGCAGTACTTC. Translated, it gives CSVEGASYEQYF.

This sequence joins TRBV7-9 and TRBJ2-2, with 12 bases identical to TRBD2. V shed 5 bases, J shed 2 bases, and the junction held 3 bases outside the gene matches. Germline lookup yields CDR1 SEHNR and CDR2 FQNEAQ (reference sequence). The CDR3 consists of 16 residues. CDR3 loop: CASSHGLAGNTGELFF. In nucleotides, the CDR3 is TGTGCCAGCAGCCACGGACTAGCGGGAAACACCGGGGAGCTGTTTTTT.

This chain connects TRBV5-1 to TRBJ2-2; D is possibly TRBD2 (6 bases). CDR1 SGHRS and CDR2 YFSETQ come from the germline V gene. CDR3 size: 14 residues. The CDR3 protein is CGSRGSLVPGELFF. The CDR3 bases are TGCGGAAGTCGGGGGAGTCTGGTCCCCGGGGAGCTGTTTTTT.

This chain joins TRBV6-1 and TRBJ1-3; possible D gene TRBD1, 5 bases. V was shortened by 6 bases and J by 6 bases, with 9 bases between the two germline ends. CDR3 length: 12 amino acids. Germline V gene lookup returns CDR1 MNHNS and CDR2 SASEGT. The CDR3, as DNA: TGTGCCAGCAGGCTACAGGAAAACACCATATATTTT. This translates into CASRLQENTIYF.

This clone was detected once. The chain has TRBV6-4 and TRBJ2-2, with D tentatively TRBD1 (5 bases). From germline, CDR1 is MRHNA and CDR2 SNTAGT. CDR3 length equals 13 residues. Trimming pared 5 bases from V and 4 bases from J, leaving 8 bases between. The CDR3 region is CASSPDSTGELFF. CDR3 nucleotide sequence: TGTGCCAGCAGTCCTGACAGCACCGGGGAGCTGTTTTTT.

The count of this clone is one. The CDR3 nucleotides read TGCAGCGTCGTAAAAAGGGGTCCATCCTACGAGCAGTACTTC. It translates to CSVVKRGPSYEQYF. The chain recombines TRBV29-1 with TRBJ2-7, with D possibly being TRBD1 (5 bases). The length of the CDR3 is 14 residues. Trimming cost V 6 bases and J 1 base, with 16 bases left between them. Germline-derived CDR1 and CDR2 are SQVTM and ANQGSEA.

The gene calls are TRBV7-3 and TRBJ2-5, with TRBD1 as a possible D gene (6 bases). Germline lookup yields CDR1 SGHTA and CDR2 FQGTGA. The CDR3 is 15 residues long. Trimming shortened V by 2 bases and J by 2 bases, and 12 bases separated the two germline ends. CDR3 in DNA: TGTGCCAGCAGCTTAGGACCTGGACAGCAAGAGACCCAGTACTTC. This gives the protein CASSLGPGQQETQYF. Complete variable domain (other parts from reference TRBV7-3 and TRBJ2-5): GAGVSQTPSNKVTEKGKYVELRCDPISGHTALYWYRQSLGQGPEFLIYFQGTGAADDSGLPNDRFFAVRPEGSVSTLKIQRTERGDSAVYLCASSLGPGQQETQYFGPGTRLLVL.